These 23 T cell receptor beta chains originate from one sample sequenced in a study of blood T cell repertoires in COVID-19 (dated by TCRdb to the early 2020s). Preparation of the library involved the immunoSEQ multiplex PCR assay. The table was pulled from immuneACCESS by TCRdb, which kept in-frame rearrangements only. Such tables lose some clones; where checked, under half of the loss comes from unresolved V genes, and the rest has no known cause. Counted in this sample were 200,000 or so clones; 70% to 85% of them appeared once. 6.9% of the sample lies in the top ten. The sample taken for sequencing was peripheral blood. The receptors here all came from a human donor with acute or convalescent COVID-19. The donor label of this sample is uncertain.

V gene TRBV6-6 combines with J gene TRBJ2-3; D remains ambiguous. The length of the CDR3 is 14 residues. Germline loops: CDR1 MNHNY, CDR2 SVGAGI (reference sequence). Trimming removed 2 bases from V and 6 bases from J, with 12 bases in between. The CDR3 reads CASSYLTGWDTQYF. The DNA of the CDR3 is TGTGCCAGCAGTTACCTGACTGGGTGGGATACGCAGTATTTT.

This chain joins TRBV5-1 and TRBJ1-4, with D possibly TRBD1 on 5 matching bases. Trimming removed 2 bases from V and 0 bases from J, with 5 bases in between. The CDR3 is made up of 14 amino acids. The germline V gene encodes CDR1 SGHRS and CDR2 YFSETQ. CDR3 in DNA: TGCGCCAGCAGCTTAGGGGCAACTAATGAAAAACTGTTTTTT. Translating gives CASSLGATNEKLFF.

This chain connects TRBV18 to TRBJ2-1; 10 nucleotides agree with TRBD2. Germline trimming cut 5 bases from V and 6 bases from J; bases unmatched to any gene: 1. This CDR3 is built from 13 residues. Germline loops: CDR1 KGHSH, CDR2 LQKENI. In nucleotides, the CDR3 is TGTGCCAGCTCATTAGCGGGAGGCAATGAGCAGTTCTTC. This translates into CASSLAGGNEQFF. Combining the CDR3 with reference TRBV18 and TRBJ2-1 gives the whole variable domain NAGVMQNPRHLVRRRGQEARLRCSPMKGHSHVYWYRQLPEEGLKFMVYLQKENIIDESGMPKERFSAEFPKEGPSILRIQQVVRGDSAAYFCASSLAGGNEQFFGPGTRLTVL.

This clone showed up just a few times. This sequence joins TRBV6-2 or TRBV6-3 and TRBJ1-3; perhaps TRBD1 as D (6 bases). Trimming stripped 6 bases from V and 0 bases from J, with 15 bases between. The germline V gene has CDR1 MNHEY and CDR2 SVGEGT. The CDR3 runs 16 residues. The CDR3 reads CASSLIGTSSGNTIYF. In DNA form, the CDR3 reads TGTGCCAGCAGCCTAATCGGGACAAGCTCTGGAAACACCATATATTTT.

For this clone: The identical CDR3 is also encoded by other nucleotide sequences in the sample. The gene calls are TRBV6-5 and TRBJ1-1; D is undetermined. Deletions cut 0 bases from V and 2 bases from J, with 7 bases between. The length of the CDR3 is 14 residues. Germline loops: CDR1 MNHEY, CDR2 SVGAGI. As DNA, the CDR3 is TGTGCCAGCAGTTACTCGCCAGGCAACACTGAAGCTTTCTTT. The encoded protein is CASSYSPGNTEAFF.

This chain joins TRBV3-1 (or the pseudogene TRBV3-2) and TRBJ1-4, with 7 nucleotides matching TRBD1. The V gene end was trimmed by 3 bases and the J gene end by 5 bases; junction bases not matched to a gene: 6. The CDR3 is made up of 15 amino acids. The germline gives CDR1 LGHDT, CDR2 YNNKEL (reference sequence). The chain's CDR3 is CASSHRDSLNEKLFF. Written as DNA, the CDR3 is TGTGCCAGCAGCCACCGGGACAGCCTAAATGAAAAACTGTTTTTT.

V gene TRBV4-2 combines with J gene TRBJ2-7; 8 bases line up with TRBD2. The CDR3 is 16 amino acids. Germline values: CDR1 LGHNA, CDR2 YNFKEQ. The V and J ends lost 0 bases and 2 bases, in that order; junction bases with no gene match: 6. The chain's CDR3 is CASSQDHTSGPYEQYF. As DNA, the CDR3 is TGTGCCAGCAGCCAAGATCATACTAGCGGTCCCTACGAGCAGTACTTC.

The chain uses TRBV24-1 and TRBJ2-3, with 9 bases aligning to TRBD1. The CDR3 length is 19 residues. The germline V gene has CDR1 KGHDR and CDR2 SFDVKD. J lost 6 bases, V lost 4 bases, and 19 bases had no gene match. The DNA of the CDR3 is TGTGCCACCAGTGACCCGGACAGGGGAAAAAATAGGAAGGAGGATACGCAGTATTTT. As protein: CATSDPDRGKNRKEDTQYF.

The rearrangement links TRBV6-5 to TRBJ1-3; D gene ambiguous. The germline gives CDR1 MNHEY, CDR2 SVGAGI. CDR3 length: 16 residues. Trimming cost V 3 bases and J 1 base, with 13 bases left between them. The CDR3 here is CASSYSVPSSGNTIYF. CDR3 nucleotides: TGTGCCAGCAGTTATTCGGTCCCGTCATCTGGAAACACCATATATTTT.

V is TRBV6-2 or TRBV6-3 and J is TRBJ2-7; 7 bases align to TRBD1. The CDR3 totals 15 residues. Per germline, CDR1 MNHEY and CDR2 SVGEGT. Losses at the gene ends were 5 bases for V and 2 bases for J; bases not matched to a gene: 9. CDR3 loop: CASSNHRDRTYEQYF. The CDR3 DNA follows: TGTGCCAGCAGTAACCATCGGGACAGAACCTACGAGCAGTACTTC.

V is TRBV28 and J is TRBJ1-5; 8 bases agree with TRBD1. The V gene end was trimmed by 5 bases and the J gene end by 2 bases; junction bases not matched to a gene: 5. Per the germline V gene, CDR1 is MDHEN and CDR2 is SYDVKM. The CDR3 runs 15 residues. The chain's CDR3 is CASSDDRGGNQPQHF. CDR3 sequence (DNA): TGTGCCAGCAGTGACGACAGGGGCGGCAATCAGCCCCAGCATTTT.

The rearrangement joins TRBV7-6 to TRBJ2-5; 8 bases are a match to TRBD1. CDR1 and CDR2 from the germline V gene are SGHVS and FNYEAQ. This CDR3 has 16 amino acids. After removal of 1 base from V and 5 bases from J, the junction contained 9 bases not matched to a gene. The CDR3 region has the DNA TGTGCCAGCAGCTTAGTGGGACAGGTGGAGAGGGAGACCCAGTACTTC. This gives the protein CASSLVGQVERETQYF.

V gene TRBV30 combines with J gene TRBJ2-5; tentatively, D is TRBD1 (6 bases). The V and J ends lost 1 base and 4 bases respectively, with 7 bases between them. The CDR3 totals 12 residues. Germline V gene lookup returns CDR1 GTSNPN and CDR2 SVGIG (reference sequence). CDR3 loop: CAWSADRETQYF. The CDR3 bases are TGTGCCTGGAGTGCGGACAGAGAGACCCAGTACTTC.

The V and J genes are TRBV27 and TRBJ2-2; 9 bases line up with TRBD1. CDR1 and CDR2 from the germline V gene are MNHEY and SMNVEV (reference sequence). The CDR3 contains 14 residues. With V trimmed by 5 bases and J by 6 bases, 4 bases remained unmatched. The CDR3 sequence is CASSIRQGAGELFF. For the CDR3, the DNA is TGTGCCAGCAGTATTCGACAGGGGGCCGGGGAGCTGTTTTTT.

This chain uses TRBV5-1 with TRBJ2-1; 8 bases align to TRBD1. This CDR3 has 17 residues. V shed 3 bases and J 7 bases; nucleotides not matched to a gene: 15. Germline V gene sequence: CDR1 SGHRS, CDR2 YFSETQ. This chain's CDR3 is CASSWDGDRTRRNEQFF. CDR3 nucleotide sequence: TGCGCCAGCAGCTGGGACGGGGACAGGACCCGCAGGAATGAGCAGTTCTTC.

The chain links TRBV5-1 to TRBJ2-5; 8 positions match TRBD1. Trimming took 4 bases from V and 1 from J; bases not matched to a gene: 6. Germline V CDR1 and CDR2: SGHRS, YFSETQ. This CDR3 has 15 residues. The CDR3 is CASSVGTGPQETQYF. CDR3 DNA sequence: TGCGCCAGCAGCGTAGGGACAGGACCCCAAGAGACCCAGTACTTC.

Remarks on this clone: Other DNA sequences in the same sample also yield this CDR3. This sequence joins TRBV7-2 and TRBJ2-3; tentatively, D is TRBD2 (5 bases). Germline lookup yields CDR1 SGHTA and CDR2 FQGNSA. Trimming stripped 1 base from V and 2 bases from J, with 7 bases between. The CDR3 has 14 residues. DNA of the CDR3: TGTGCCAGCAGCTTAGGAGGGTTCACAGATACGCAGTATTTT. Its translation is CASSLGGFTDTQYF.

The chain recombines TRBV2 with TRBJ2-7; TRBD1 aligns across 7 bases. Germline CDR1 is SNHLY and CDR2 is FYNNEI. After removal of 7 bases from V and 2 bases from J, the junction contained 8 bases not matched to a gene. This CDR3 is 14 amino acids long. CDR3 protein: CASKGTVKAYEQYF. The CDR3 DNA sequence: TGTGCCAGCAAAGGGACAGTTAAGGCCTACGAGCAGTACTTC.

CDR3 coding DNA: TGTGCCAGCAGCCCATGGACTAGTGGGAATGAGCAGTTCTTC. Amino acid sequence: CASSPWTSGNEQFF. V is TRBV7-2 and J is TRBJ2-1; 7 nucleotides line up with TRBD2. There are 14 residues in the CDR3. Germline values: CDR1 SGHTA, CDR2 FQGNSA. Trimming removed 5 bases from V and 7 bases from J; junction bases left unmatched: 8.

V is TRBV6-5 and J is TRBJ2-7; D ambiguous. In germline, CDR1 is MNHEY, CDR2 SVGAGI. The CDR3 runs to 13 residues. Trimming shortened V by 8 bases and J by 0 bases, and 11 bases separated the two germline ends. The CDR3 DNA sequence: TGTGCCAGCGGGCGAGAGTTCTCCTACGAGCAGTACTTC. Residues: CASGREFSYEQYF.

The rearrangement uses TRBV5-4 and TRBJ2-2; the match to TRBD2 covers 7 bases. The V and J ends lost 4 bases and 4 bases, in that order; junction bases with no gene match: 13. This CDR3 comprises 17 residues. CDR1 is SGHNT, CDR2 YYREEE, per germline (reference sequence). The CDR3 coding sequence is TGTGCCAGCAGCGCTTCGCCATTAGCGGGTCGCACCGGGGAGCTGTTTTTT. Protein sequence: CASSASPLAGRTGELFF.

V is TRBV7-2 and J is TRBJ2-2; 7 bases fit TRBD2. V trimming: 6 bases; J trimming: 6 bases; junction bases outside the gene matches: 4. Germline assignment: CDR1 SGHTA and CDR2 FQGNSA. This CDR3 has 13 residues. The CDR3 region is CASSFLAAGELFF. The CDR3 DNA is TGTGCCAGCAGTTTCCTAGCGGCCGGGGAGCTGTTTTTT.

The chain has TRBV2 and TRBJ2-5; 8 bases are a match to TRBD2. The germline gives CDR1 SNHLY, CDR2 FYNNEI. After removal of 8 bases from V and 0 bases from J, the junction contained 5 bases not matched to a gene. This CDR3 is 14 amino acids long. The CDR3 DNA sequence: TGTGCCAGCTCGGGGGGGGGAGACCAAGAGACCCAGTACTTC. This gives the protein CASSGGGDQETQYF. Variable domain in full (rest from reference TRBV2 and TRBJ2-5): EPEVTQTPSHQVTQMGQEVILRCVPISNHLYFYWYRQILGQKVEFLVSFYNNEISEKSEIFDDQFSVERPDGSNFTLKIRSTKLEDSAMYFCASSGGGDQETQYFGPGTRLLVL.